This T cell receptor (beta chain) comes out of a study of T cell responses to AZD1222 COVID-19 vaccine. With respect to this clone: Its specificity is unknown.

The method was immunoSEQ multiplex PCR; TCRdb's version includes in-frame clones alone and lacks a portion of them. Of around 140,000 clones detected, over 85% appear once; the ten largest clones hold around 1.5%. Regarding the study as a whole: The sample set comprised mostly white British donors with more females, and clonal diversity was possibly underestimated. Spike-specific TCR repertoires showed rising breadth and depth after two AZD1222 doses.

The CDR3 totals 15 residues. V dropped 0 bases and J dropped 1 base, with 10 bases sitting between them. CDR1 is MNHEY, CDR2 SVGAGI, per germline. The V call is TRBV6-5, the J call TRBJ2-7; D remains unclear. The starting material was peripheral blood, obtained on day 0 of AZD1222 vaccination. This TCR derives from an adult in good health. CDR3 protein: CASSYSARPSYEQYF. CDR3 nucleotides: TGTGCCAGCAGTTACTCGGCTAGACCGTCCTACGAGCAGTACTTC.